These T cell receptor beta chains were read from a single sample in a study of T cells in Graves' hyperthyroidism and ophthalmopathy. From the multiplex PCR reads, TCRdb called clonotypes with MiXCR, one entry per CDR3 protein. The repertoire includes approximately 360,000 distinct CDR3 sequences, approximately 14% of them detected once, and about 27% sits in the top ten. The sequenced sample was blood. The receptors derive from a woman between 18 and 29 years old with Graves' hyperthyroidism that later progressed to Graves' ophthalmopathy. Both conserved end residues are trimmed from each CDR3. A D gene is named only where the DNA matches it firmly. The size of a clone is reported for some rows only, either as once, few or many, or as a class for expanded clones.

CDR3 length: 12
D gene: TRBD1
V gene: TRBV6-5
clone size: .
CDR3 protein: ASSYDRDYSPLH

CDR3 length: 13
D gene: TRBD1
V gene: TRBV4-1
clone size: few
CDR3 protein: ASSQGTGEIYEQY

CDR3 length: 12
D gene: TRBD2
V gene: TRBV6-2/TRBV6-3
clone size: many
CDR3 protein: ASSLASGLNEQY

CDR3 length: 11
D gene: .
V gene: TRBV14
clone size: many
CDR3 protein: ASSQRVGGKQF

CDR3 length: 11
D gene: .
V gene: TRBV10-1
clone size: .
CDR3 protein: ASRDEKGTEAF

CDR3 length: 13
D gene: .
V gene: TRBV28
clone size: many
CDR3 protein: ASSLAGKANYGYT

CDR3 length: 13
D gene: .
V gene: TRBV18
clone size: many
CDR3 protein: ASSPSDWGSDTQY

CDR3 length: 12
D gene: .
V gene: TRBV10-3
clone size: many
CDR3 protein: AISAPSRSYEQY

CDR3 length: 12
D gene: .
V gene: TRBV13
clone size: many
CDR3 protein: ASILWGSYNEQF

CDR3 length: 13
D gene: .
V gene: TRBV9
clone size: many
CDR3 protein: ASSVEWGLNNEQF

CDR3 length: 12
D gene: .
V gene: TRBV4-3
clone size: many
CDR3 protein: ASSQESSWREQY

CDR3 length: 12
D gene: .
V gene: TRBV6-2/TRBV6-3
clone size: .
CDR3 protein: ASIGLGSYEGQY

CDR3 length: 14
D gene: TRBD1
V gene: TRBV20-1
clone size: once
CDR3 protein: SEVGTGSSTNYGYT

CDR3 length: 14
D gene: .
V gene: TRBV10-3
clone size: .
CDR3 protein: AISEGRASSFYGYT

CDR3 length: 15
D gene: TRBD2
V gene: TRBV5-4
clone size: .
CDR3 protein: ASSLGPGLAGGNEQF

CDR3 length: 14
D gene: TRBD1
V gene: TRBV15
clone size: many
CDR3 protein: ATHYAGTGGPYGYT

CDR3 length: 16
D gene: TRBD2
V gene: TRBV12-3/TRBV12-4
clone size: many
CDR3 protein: ASSLWSGSIPEEETQY

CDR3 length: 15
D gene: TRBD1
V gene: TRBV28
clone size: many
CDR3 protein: ASSPGTDFNPYREQY

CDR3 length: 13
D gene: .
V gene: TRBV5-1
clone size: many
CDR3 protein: ASRSGPPLTYEQY

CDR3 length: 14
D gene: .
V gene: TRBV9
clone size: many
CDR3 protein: ASSVRPGQRNTEAF

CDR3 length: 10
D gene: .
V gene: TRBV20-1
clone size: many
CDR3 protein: SARTSSYEQY

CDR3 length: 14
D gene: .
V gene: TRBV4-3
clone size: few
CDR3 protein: ASSLETSSWGAEQF

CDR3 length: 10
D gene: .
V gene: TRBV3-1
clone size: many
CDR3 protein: ASSQGDGEQF

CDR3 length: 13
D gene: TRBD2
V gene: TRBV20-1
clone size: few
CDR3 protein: SATLAGVSYNEQF

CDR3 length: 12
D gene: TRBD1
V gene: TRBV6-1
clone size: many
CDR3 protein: ASGYRQGGYGYT

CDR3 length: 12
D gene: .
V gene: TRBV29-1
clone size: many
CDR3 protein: SVEEDNMNTEAF